This TCR beta chain came from a study of cytomegalovirus exposure and HLA in healthy donors. Using immunoSEQ multiplex PCR, the repertoire was profiled, and TCRdb retains in-frame clones only, with some absent. Altogether over 70,000 clones are present, 94% being singletons, with the ten largest covering about 0.63%. The CDR3 sequence is 17 residues long. J was trimmed by 1 base and V by 1 base; bases with no gene match: 7. CDR1 is SGHRS, CDR2 YFSETQ, per germline. The chain couples TRBV5-1 to TRBJ2-3, with 9 bases matching TRBD2. Sequencing was performed on PBMCs. This TCR came from a woman aged 18-29 years in good health and CMV-seronegative. The CDR3 nucleotides read TGCGCCAGCAGCTTGCGGTCGGCTAGCGGGGGCACAGATACGCAGTATTTT. Translated: CASSLRSASGGTDTQYF.